The rows below give T cell receptor beta chains drawn from one sample of a study of cytomegalovirus exposure and HLA in healthy donors. TCRdb keeps only in-frame clones here, not all; method: immunoSEQ multiplex PCR. The profile shows about 190,000 clones, roughly 80% of them singletons. Source material: PBMCs. The receptors were gathered from a man between 40 and 49 years old in good health and CMV-seropositive. Both conserved end residues are part of each CDR3. The D gene is left open where the match is weak.

CDR3: CASKESGTGVWETQYF
D: TRBD1
V: TRBV5-1

CDR3: CASSQEDYLEQYF
D: .
V: TRBV4-1

CDR3: CASSKGLAGVTDTQYF
D: TRBD2
V: TRBV5-1

CDR3: CASSLMDRRNQPQHF
D: .
V: TRBV18

CDR3: CASSTGTGEGEKLFF
D: TRBD1
V: TRBV7-9

CDR3: CASSPGQGSNQPQHF
D: TRBD1
V: TRBV28

CDR3: CASSDDWTSYGYTF
D: .
V: TRBV28

CDR3: CASSSDGSPSTDTQYF
D: .
V: TRBV7-6

CDR3: CASSLRQGQGYEQYF
D: TRBD1
V: TRBV4-1

CDR3: CASSGPGTSGDQETQYF
D: TRBD2
V: TRBV2

CDR3: CASSLGGQRPYEQYF
D: .
V: TRBV7-9

CDR3: CASSEPGQGNEKLFF
D: .
V: TRBV10-1

CDR3: CASSHLTGTYEQYF
D: .
V: TRBV14

CDR3: CASSIIPGQGAREKLFF
D: TRBD1
V: TRBV19

CDR3: CASSQSDRGNQPQHF
D: .
V: TRBV28

CDR3: CASSVPTGGRGDTQYF
D: TRBD1
V: TRBV9

CDR3: CASSAIDTQYF
D: .
V: TRBV7-3

CDR3: CASSPTSGGENTGELFF
D: TRBD2
V: TRBV4-3

CDR3: CASSATGTGNTIYF
D: .
V: TRBV9

CDR3: CASSVSSQNYNEQFF
D: .
V: TRBV9